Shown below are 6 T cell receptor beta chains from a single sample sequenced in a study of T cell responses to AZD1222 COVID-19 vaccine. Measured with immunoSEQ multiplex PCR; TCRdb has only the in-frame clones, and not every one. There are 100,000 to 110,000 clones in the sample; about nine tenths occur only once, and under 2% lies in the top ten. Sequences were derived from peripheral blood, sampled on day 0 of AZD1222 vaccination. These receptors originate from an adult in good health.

The CDR3 region is CASSPGTGSGNTIYF. The CDR3 DNA reads as TGCGCCAGCAGCCCCGGGACAGGGTCCGGAAACACCATATATTTT. The rearrangement joins TRBV5-1 to TRBJ1-3, with TRBD1 matching 9 bases. J lost 4 bases, V lost 4 bases, and 6 bases had no gene match. Germline CDR1 is SGHRS and CDR2 is YFSETQ. The CDR3 has 15 residues.

The DNA for the CDR3 is TGTGCCAGCAGTTTATATAACTATGGCTACACCTTC. Translation gives CASSLYNYGYTF. The V and J genes are TRBV28 and TRBJ1-2; D is uncertain. Trimming stripped 1 base from V and 1 base from J, with 1 base between. Germline V gene sequence: CDR1 MDHEN, CDR2 SYDVKM. The CDR3 runs 12 residues.

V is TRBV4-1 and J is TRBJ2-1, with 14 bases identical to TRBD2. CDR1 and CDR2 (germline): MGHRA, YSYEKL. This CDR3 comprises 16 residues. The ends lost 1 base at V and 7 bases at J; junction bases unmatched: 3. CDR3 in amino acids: CASSQGLAGGVNEQFF. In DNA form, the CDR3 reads TGCGCCAGCAGCCAAGGACTAGCGGGAGGGGTGAATGAGCAGTTCTTC.

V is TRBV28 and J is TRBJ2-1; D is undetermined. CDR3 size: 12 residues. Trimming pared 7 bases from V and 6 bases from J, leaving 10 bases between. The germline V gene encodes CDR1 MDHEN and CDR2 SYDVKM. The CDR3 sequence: CASTRAFNEQFF. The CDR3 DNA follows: TGTGCCAGCACCCGGGCCTTCAATGAGCAGTTCTTC.

CDR3 region: CSVLTPPNTEAFF. The CDR3 nucleotides read TGCAGCGTTTTGACACCTCCAAACACTGAAGCTTTCTTT. V usage is TRBV29-1 and J usage is TRBJ1-1; D not certain. V was pared by 5 bases and J by 2 bases, with 12 bases between. The CDR3 sequence is 13 residues long. Germline CDR1 reads SQVTM; CDR2 reads ANQGSEA.

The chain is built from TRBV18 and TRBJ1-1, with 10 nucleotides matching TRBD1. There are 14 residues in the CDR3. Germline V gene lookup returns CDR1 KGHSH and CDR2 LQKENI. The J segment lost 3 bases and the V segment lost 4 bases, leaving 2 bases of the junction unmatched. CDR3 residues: CASSLTGGDTEAFF. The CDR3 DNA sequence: TGTGCCAGCTCACTGACAGGGGGCGACACTGAAGCTTTCTTT.